The present TCR beta chain was sequenced within a study of CD8 T cells in ankylosing spondylitis. Notes on the study in general: Typical of ankylosing spondylitis blood, it appeared, was a TCR beta motif of seven to nine highly homologous variants. With a CD8+ phenotype, disease-linked clones were relatively rare in peripheral blood.

Molecular-barcoded quantitative 5'-RACE produced these TCR beta libraries. TCRdb recomputed calls from the 5' RACE reads with MiXCR, one row per CDR3 protein. The sample lists around 150,000 distinct CDR3 sequences, over 9.5% seen once, with about 4% in the top ten. Germline CDR1 is LGHDT and CDR2 is YNNKEL (reference sequence). The CDR3 extends over 16 amino acids. V lost 0 bases and J 2 bases, leaving 13 bases between the germline ends. This clonotype showed up many times. The antigen remains unidentified. The sequence came from a female donor with ankylosing spondylitis or in good health (not recorded which). The sequenced sample was blood, either unsorted or a sorted T cell fraction (not recorded which). The rearrangement links TRBV3-1 to TRBJ1-1, with D possibly being TRBD1 (5 bases). The CDR3 DNA sequence: TGTGCCAGCAGCCAAGAATGGGGACGGTTTAACACTGAAGCTTTCTTT. It yields the protein CASSQEWGRFNTEAFF.